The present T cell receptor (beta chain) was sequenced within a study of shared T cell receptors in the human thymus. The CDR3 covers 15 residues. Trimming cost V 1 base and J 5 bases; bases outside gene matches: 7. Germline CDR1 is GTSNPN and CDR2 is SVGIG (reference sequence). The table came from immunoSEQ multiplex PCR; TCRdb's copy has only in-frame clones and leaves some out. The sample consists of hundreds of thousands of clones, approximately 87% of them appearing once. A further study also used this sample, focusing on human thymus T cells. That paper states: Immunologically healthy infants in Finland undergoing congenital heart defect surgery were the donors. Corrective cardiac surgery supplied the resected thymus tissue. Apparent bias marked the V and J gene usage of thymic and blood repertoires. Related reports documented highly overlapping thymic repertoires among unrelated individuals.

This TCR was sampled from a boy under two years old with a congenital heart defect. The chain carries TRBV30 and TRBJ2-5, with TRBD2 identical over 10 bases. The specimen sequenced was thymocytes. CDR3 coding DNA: TGTGCCTGGAGTGAAACTAGCGGGGAAGGGGAGACCCAGTACTTC. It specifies CAWSETSGEGETQYF.